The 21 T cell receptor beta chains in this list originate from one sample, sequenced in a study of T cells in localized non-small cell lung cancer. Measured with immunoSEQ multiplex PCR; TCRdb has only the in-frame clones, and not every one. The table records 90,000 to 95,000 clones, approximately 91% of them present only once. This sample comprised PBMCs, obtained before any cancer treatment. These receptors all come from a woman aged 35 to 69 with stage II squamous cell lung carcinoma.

The CDR3 DNA reads TGTGCCAGCAGTCGGACTAGCGGGGGCCTCTCCGAGCAGTACTTC. Residues: CASSRTSGGLSEQYF. The chain carries TRBV27 and TRBJ2-7; 13 bases are shared with TRBD2. V shed 5 bases, J shed 6 bases, and the junction held 7 bases outside the gene matches. Germline-derived CDR1 and CDR2 are MNHEY and SMNVEV (reference sequence). This CDR3 is 15 amino acids long.

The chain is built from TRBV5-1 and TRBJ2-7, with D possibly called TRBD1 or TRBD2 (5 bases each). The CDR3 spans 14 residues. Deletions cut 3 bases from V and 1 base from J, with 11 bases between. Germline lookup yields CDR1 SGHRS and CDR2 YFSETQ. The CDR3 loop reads CASSWDGSSYEQYF. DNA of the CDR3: TGCGCCAGCAGCTGGGACGGTTCATCCTACGAGCAGTACTTC.

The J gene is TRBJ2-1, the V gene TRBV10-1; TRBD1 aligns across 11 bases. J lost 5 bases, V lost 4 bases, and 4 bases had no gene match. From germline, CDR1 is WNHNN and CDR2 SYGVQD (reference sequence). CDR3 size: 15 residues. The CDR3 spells CASSGTGGLHNEQFF. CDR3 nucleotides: TGCGCCAGCAGTGGGACAGGGGGCTTACACAATGAGCAGTTCTTC.

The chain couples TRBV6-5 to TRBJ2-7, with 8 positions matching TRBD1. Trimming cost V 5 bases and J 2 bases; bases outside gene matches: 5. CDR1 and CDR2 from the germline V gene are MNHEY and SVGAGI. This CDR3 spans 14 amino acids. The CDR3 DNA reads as TGTGCCAGCAGTCCACGGACAGGGCCCTACGAGCAGTACTTC. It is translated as CASSPRTGPYEQYF.

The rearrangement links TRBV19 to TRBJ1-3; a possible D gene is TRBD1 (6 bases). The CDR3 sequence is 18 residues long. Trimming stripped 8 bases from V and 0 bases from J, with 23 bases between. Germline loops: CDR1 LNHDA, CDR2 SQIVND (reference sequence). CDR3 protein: CASGTGSWGLISGNTIYF. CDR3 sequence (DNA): TGTGCCAGTGGTACCGGGTCGTGGGGGCTTATCTCTGGAAACACCATATATTTT.

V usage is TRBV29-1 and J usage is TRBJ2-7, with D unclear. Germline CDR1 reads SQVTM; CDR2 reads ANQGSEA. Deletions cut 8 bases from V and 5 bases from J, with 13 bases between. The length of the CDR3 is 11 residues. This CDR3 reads CSLKPVHEQYF. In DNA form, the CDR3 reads TGCAGCCTCAAACCGGTCCACGAGCAGTACTTC.

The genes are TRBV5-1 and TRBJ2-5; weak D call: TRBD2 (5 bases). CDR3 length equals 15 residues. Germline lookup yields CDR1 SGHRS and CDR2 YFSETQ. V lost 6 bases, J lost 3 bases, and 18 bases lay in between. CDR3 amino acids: CASTLSSEAEETQYF. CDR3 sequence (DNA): TGCGCCAGCACCCTTAGTAGCGAGGCGGAAGAGACCCAGTACTTC.

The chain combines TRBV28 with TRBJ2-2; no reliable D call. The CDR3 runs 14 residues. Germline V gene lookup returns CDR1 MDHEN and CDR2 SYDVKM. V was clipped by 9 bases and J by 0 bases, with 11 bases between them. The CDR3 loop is CASGVLANTGELFF. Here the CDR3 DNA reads TGTGCCAGTGGAGTCCTAGCGAACACCGGGGAGCTGTTTTTT.

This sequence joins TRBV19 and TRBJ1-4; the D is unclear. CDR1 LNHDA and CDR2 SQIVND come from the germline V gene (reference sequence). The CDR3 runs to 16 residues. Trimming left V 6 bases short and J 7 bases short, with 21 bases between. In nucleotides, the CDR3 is TGTGCCAGTAGAAGGATAGGGAATAGTTTTAGTGAAAAACTGTTTTTT. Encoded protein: CASRRIGNSFSEKLFF.

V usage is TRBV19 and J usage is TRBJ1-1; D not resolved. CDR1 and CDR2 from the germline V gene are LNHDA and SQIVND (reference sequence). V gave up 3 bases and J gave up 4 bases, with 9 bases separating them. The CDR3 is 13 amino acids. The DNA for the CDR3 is TGTGCCAGTAGTATGAGGGAGCCCACTGAAGCTTTCTTT. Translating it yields CASSMREPTEAFF.

This chain's CDR3 is CASSLASSGVEQYF. The CDR3 DNA follows: TGTGCCAGCAGCTTAGCGTCTAGCGGGGTCGAGCAGTACTTC. The chain has TRBV7-9 and TRBJ2-7, with TRBD2 matching over 9 bases. The V gene end was trimmed by 0 bases and the J gene end by 6 bases; junction bases not matched to a gene: 3. Germline V lookup: CDR1 SEHNR, CDR2 FQNEAQ (reference sequence). The CDR3 contains 14 residues.

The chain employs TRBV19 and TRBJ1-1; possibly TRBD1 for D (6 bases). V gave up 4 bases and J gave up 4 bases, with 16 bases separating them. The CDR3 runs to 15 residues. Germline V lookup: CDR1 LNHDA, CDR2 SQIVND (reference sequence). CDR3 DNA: TGTGCCAGTAGTACCCGAACAGGGTGGAGCACTGAAGCTTTCTTT. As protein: CASSTRTGWSTEAFF.

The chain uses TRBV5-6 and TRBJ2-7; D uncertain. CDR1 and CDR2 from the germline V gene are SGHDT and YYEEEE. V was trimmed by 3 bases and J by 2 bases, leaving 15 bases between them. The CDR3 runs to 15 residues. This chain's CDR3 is CASSSRRRPPYEQYF. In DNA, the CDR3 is TGTGCCAGCAGCTCCCGTAGGAGACCCCCCTACGAGCAGTACTTC.

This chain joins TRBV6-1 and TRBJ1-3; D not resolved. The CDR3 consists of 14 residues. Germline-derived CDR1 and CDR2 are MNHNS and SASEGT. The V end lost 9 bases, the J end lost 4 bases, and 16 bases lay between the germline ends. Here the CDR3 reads CASTAQVSGNTIYF. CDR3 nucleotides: TGTGCCAGTACCGCACAAGTCTCCGGAAACACCATATATTTT.

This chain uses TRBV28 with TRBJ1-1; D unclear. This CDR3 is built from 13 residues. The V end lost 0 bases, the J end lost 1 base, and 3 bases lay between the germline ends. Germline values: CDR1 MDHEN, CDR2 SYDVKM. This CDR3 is CASSLWGNTEAFF. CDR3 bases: TGTGCCAGCAGTTTATGGGGGAACACTGAAGCTTTCTTT.

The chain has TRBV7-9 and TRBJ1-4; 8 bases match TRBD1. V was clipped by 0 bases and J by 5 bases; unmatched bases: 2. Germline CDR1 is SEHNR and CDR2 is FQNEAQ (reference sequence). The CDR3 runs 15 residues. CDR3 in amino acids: CASSLAGQGNEKLFF. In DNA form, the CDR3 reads TGTGCCAGCAGCTTAGCCGGACAGGGAAATGAAAAACTGTTTTTT.

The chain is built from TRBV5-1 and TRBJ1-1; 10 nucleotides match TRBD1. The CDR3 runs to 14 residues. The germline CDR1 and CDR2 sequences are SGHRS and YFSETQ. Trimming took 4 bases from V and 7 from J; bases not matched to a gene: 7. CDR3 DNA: TGCGCCAGCAGCCCGGGACAGGGGACGGATGAAGCTTTCTTT. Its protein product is CASSPGQGTDEAFF.

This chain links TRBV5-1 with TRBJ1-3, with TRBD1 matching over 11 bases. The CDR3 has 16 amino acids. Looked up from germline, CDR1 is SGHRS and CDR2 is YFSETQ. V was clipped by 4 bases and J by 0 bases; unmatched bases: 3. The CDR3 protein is CASSRGQGASGNTIYF. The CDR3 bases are TGCGCCAGCAGCCGTGGACAGGGGGCCTCTGGAAACACCATATATTTT.

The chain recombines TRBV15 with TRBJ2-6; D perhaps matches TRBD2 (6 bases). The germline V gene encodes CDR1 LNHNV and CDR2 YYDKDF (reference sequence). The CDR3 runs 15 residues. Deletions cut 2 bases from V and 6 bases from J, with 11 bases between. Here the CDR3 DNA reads TGTGCCACCAGCAGACGACTAGGGGAGGCCAACGTCCTGACTTTC. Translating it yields CATSRRLGEANVLTF.

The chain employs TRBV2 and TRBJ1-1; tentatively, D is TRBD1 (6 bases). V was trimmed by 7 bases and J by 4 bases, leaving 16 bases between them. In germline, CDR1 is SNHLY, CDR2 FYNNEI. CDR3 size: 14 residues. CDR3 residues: CASIVQGYPTEAFF. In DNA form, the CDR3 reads TGTGCCAGCATCGTGCAGGGGTACCCCACTGAAGCTTTCTTT.

CDR3 loop: CASRRPRTGKETQYF. In DNA form, the CDR3 reads TGCGCCAGCAGGCGGCCCCGGACAGGGAAAGAGACCCAGTACTTC. The chain links TRBV5-1 to TRBJ2-5, with 8 bases lining up with TRBD1. CDR3 size: 15 residues. Germline V gives CDR1 SGHRS, CDR2 YFSETQ. V was clipped by 5 bases and J by 3 bases; unmatched bases: 9.